Listed below are T cell receptor beta chains from one sample, sequenced in a study of T cell changes during pregnancy in multiple sclerosis. Assay used: immunoSEQ multiplex PCR; TCRdb lists only in-frame clones, some missing. There are about 110,000 clones in the sample; about nine tenths occur only once, and around 1.5% lies in the top ten. The specimen comprised peripheral blood, sampled after pregnancy. The source is a female donor with multiple sclerosis, enrolled in a pregnancy study. Each CDR3 is given with its conserved first and last residue. D genes are given only for firm matches.

j_gene: TRBJ2-1; v_gene: TRBV29-1; d_gene: .; CDR3aa: CSVRPTGHNEQFF; CDR3nt: TGCAGCGTCCGACCAACAGGGCACAATGAGCAGTTCTTC
j_gene: TRBJ1-2; v_gene: TRBV5-6; d_gene: TRBD1; CDR3aa: CASSFSRTGGLYGYTF; CDR3nt: TGTGCCAGCAGCTTCTCCCGGACAGGGGGCTTATATGGCTACACCTTC
j_gene: TRBJ1-4; v_gene: TRBV6-5; d_gene: .; CDR3aa: CASRRRGTNEKLFF; CDR3nt: TGTGCCAGCAGGCGCCGGGGAACTAATGAAAAACTGTTTTTT
j_gene: TRBJ1-2; v_gene: TRBV6-5; d_gene: TRBD1; CDR3aa: CASSYSGTGFLSGYTF; CDR3nt: TGTGCCAGCAGTTACTCCGGGACAGGGTTCTTGAGTGGCTACACCTTC
j_gene: TRBJ2-3; v_gene: TRBV5-1; d_gene: TRBD1; CDR3aa: CASSLRAGGAPPDTQYF; CDR3nt: TGCGCCAGCAGCTTGAGGGCAGGGGGCGCCCCCCCAGATACGCAGTATTTT
j_gene: TRBJ2-1; v_gene: TRBV7-9; d_gene: TRBD1; CDR3aa: CASSPPTGGAGEQFF; CDR3nt: TGTGCCAGCAGCCCTCCGACAGGGGGAGCGGGTGAGCAGTTCTTC
j_gene: TRBJ1-6; v_gene: TRBV6-5; d_gene: .; CDR3aa: CASSREGYNSPLHF; CDR3nt: TGTGCCAGCAGCCGGGAGGGTTATAATTCACCCCTCCACTTT
j_gene: TRBJ2-5; v_gene: TRBV2; d_gene: .; CDR3aa: CASLPGLRETQYF; CDR3nt: TGTGCCAGCCTACCGGGACTGCGAGAGACCCAGTACTTC
j_gene: TRBJ2-1; v_gene: TRBV7-3; d_gene: TRBD2; CDR3aa: CASSSGTSGVYNEQFF; CDR3nt: TGTGCCAGCAGCTCCGGGACTAGCGGGGTTTACAATGAGCAGTTCTTC
j_gene: TRBJ2-5; v_gene: TRBV30; d_gene: TRBD1; CDR3aa: CAWSVVDRGPGQETQYF; CDR3nt: TGTGCCTGGAGTGTAGTAGATAGGGGGCCCGGCCAAGAGACCCAGTACTTC
j_gene: TRBJ2-3; v_gene: TRBV29-1; d_gene: TRBD2; CDR3aa: CSVASGSVETDTQYF; CDR3nt: TGCAGCGTGGCCAGCGGGAGTGTTGAGACAGATACGCAGTATTTT
j_gene: TRBJ2-5; v_gene: TRBV27; d_gene: TRBD2; CDR3aa: CASRFSAGGTQETQYF; CDR3nt: TGTGCCAGCAGATTCTCAGCGGGAGGGACCCAAGAGACCCAGTACTTC
j_gene: TRBJ1-1; v_gene: TRBV5-1; d_gene: .; CDR3aa: CASSLDVTGSLGAFF; CDR3nt: TGCGCCAGCAGCTTAGACGTCACGGGGTCCCTTGGGGCTTTCTTT
j_gene: TRBJ1-1; v_gene: TRBV4-1; d_gene: TRBD1; CDR3aa: CASSHPRTGPSEAFF; CDR3nt: TGCGCCAGCAGCCATCCACGGACAGGCCCGTCTGAAGCTTTCTTT